This is a list of T cell receptor beta chains from one sample in a study of blood T cell repertoires in COVID-19. Data came from immunoSEQ multiplex PCR; TCRdb stores just in-frame clones and leaves some out. The data contain about 33,000 clones, about 91% of them singletons. What was sequenced was peripheral blood. The origin of the receptors is a human donor in a cohort sampled during active COVID-19. The conserved cysteine and the conserved F or W are not part of the CDR3 here. Expanded clones are given a class, and other clones once, few, many or no size at all.

j_gene,v_gene,abundance,CDR3aa
TRBJ1-1,TRBV6-4,-,ASRDSSLNTEAF
TRBJ1-3,TRBV3-1/TRBV3-2,once,ASSPLGRSGNTIY
TRBJ2-2,TRBV3-1/TRBV3-2,-,ASSPGTGNTGELF
TRBJ1-5,TRBV19,-,ASSNFGYRGNQPQH
TRBJ2-2,TRBV2,-,ASRKTGGRSTGELF
TRBJ2-2,TRBV19,-,ASSTQAGGELF
TRBJ2-1,TRBV23-1,once,ASTKGRESRAEQF
TRBJ1-6,TRBV18,-,ASSPPSSYNSPLH
TRBJ2-7,TRBV5-1,-,ASSSRQGRDYEQY
TRBJ2-7,TRBV6-5,-,ASRGGSYEQY
TRBJ1-5,TRBV28,-,ASSLGGGTGTNQPQH
TRBJ2-7,TRBV5-1,-,ASRESSGRAPFYEQY
TRBJ2-7,TRBV9,-,ASSRQGAYEQY
TRBJ1-4,TRBV7-9,-,ASSLGANEKLF
TRBJ2-3,TRBV13,-,ASSQTGGASGSVTQY